This TCR beta chain was captured by sequencing in a study of shared clonotypes between healthy human individuals (dated by TCRdb to the early 2020s). Study-wide context: A few men and a couple of women, aged 18 to 49 years, made up the cohort. To estimate repertoire size and how much clonotype sharing occurs between individuals, the study deeply sequenced the blood TCR repertoires of about five healthy adults. Leukapheresis yielded between about 0.85 and 10 billion PBMCs per donor. For each donor, CD4 naive and CD4 memory were each run on three plates, CD8 naive on two plates, and CD8 memory on one plate. To increase sequencing depth and limit assay-specific biases, different laboratories used diverse techniques to prepare libraries and sequence TCR repertoires.

Using the deep immunoSEQ assay, multiplex PCR amplified TCR CDR3 regions from genomic DNA. Extracted genomic DNA from each cell subset was distributed evenly across all wells of several immunoSEQ 96-well plates, and each plate was treated as a replicate. For sorted subsets, 150 to 250 ng genomic DNA, equal to 25,000 to 35,000 T cell genomes, was loaded into each replicate PCR. The purified libraries were quantified using a Qubit 3.0 fluorometer, sized with a Bioanalyzer 2100, and then quantified again using the KAPA Library Quantification kit. A separate single-read 150-cycle Illumina NextSeq 550 flow cell was used to sequence each immunoSEQ 96-well plate. The authors processed their data as follows. Because the immunoSEQ output included only junctional sequences and no quality scores, the filtering could not be the same as the filtering used for full-length reads. Sequences were annotated with PyIR, a Python wrapper for IgBLAST v1.9, using IMGT germline references to assign V/J genes and CDR3. Reads with weak V/J assignments (E-value above 1e-6), missing CDR3, stop codons, out-of-frame junctions, or ambiguous translated residues were removed. V3J clonotypes were defined as sequences sharing an identical inferred V gene, J gene, and CDR3 amino acid sequence. To compute the percentage overlap between repertoires, the number of shared unique clonotypes was divided by the size of the smaller repertoire. Repertoire richness was assessed with RTK rarefaction, the Chao1 estimator, and Recon v2.1 estimates of unobserved clonotypes. Generation probabilities for all TCRbeta clonotypes obtained by the gDNA method from several donors were computed using OLGA. TCRdb retrieved this table from immuneACCESS and kept in-frame rearrangements only. Not all clones are present; in checked studies, unresolved V genes account for under half, and no reason is known for the remainder. V, J and clone size are those of that table, while D and trimming were read from the DNA. In this sample the table shows about 110,000 clones, 68% of which occur a single time. The top ten clones comprise 24% of the sample.

A word on this clone: There is no known antigen for this receptor. One base away there is no much larger clone; base qualities are not given.

The investigation overall reported the following: Compared with non-shared clonotypes, the clonotypes found in all four sorted-subset donors had higher generation probabilities. When a few donors were compared, the shared fraction of clonotypes was 5% to 6.5% for naive CD4, 3.5% for naive CD8, about 2.5% for memory CD4, and 0.4% for memory CD8. Because the study included only a small number of donors, the genetic and exposure-history diversity represented was limited. Estimated clonotype richness was generally larger for naive than for memory subsets. Pairwise subsampling led to the expectation that sequencing depth would affect the degree of clonotype sharing among donors. Sampling was restricted to blood, and TCR repertoires in tissues likely differ from the TCR repertoires found in blood. Incomplete sequencing was indicated by rarefaction of sorted-subset datasets, despite the large sequencing depth.

CDR1 SQVTM and CDR2 ANQGSEA were looked up in the germline V gene. The cysteine opens and the phenylalanine closes a CDR3 of 14 amino acids. This entry keeps only the CDR3 DNA: 42 bases, framed from base 1. V trim: 6 bases; J trim: 4 bases; unmatched bases: 7. Donors were healthy HIV-negative adults with no recently reported acute infections or vaccinations. Only Caucasian adults living in Nashville, Tennessee, USA were represented among the donors. CD8 memory samples consisted of magnetically selected CD45RO+ cells combined with CCR7-negative CD45RA+ effector memory (TemRA) cells. After blood collection by leukapheresis, PBMCs were isolated using Ficoll-Histopaque density gradient centrifugation and then cryopreserved in the vapor phase of liquid nitrogen. Purity and quantity of every magnetically sorted T cell population were checked by analytical flow cytometry. Each sorted fraction had its genomic DNA isolated and then quantified by UV absorbance on a Nanodrop 2000c.

The TCR comes from a woman under 40 in good health. The chain links TRBV29-1 with TRBJ1-2, with 11 middle bases fitting TRBD1. Sequencing was carried out using memory CD8+ T cells sorted from blood. What the cell subset or site label conveys for this sample: CD45RO+ cells pooled with CCR7-negative TemRA cells. Here is the DNA: TGCAGCGTCGTCGGGACAGGGGGTAGCTATGGCTACACCTTC. This codes for CSVVGTGGSYGYTF. When the CDR3 is completed using the reference TRBV29-1 and TRBJ1-2 genes on either side, the full variable domain is SAVISQKPSRDICQRGTSLTIQCQVDSQVTMMFWYRQQPGQSLTLIATANQGSEATYESGFVIDKFPISRPNLTFSTLTVSNMSPEDSSIYLCSVVGTGGSYGYTFGSGTRLTVV.